The 32 T cell receptor beta chains reported below all come from one sample, sequenced in a study of T cells expressing NK-cell markers. Following a re-call of the 5' RACE reads, TCRdb has one entry per CDR3 protein and lacks DNA. This sample's clone table lists almost 450,000 distinct CDR3 sequences. The material sequenced was blood T cells: a sorted CD56 or NKG2C T cell subset, CD4+ or CD8+ T cells, or bulk PBMC T cells (not recorded which). These receptors were taken from a woman between 18 and 75 years old in good health.

The genes are TRBV7-2 and TRBJ2-3; TCRdb picks TRBD2, but there is no DNA to check that call. CDR3 size: 17 residues. Germline CDR1 and CDR2: SGHTA and FQGNSA. Here the CDR3 reads CASTPGPGTVGTDTQYF.

The gene calls are TRBV24-1 and TRBJ2-2; TCRdb's D call of TRBD1 is untestable without DNA. The CDR3 contains 16 residues. Germline CDR1 KGHDR, CDR2 SFDVKD. This CDR3 reads CATSDLNRGRAGELFF.

CDR3 sequence reads: CATMGGQETQYF. The V and J genes are TRBV12-3 or TRBV12-4 and TRBJ2-5; TCRdb gives TRBD2 as the D gene, but with no DNA this cannot be confirmed. This CDR3 is built from 12 residues.

The rearrangement uses TRBV20-1 and TRBJ1-6. The CDR3 length is 11 residues. Germline V gene sequence: CDR1 DFQATT, CDR2 SNEGSKA (reference sequence). CDR3 loop: CSARAGPALHF.

The chain recombines TRBV20-1 with TRBJ2-7; the TRBD2 assignment by TCRdb is unverifiable without DNA. The CDR3 consists of 13 residues. Germline V gene lookup returns CDR1 DFQATT and CDR2 SNEGSKA (reference sequence). CDR3 residues: CSARVREGYEQYF.

This chain joins TRBV6-1 and TRBJ2-3; no DNA is available, so the TRBD1 call from TCRdb remains unchecked. This CDR3 has 15 amino acids. The germline CDR1 and CDR2 sequences are MNHNS and SASEGT. CDR3 loop: CASNHGGRETDTQYF.

The chain links TRBV7-9 to TRBJ2-2; TCRdb's D gene call, TRBD2, goes unchecked for lack of DNA. CDR3 length: 15 residues. CDR1 and CDR2 (germline): SEHNR, FQNEAQ (reference sequence). The CDR3 spells CASSPRGTNTGELFF.

The chain has TRBV20-1 and TRBJ1-6; TCRdb outputs TRBD1, but without DNA this stays unchecked. Germline loops: CDR1 DFQATT, CDR2 SNEGSKA (reference sequence). The CDR3 consists of 13 residues. CDR3 sequence: CSARRGINSPLHF.

The chain joins TRBV20-1 to TRBJ1-5; TCRdb reports TRBD1, a call that lacks DNA to check it against. The CDR3 runs 14 residues. The V gene's germline CDR1 is DFQATT and CDR2 SNEGSKA (reference sequence). The CDR3 loop reads CSVAQGGSNQPQHF.

This chain joins TRBV12-3 or TRBV12-4 and TRBJ1-1; TCRdb names TRBD1, which stays unverified in the absence of DNA. There are 12 residues in the CDR3. CDR3 protein: CASSSPGTEAFF.

The chain's CDR3 is CSAPKDPAQETQYF. The V call is TRBV20-1, the J call TRBJ2-5; checking the TCRdb D call of TRBD1 is not possible without DNA. Germline CDR1 DFQATT, CDR2 SNEGSKA (reference sequence). The CDR3 sequence is 14 residues long.

The V and J genes are TRBV11-2 and TRBJ2-2; TCRdb indicates TRBD2, and absent DNA this call remains unverified. There are 16 residues in the CDR3. CDR1 and CDR2 (germline): SGHAT, FQNNGV. The chain's CDR3 is CASSLSGGKNTGELFF.

The V and J genes are TRBV4-3 and TRBJ2-1; no DNA is available, so the TRBD1 call from TCRdb remains unchecked. Germline-derived CDR1 and CDR2 are LGHNA and YSLEER. This CDR3 is built from 19 residues. CDR3 amino acids: CASSPQASTGVSPDNEQFF.

The chain joins TRBV20-1 to TRBJ2-2; TCRdb's D gene call, TRBD1, goes unchecked for lack of DNA. Germline V gene data show CDR1 as DFQATT and CDR2 as SNEGSKA (reference sequence). This CDR3 is built from 14 residues. The CDR3 is CSATTGVGMRELFF.

The chain links TRBV5-5 to TRBJ1-1. The CDR3 covers 14 residues. CDR1 SGHKS and CDR2 YYEKEE come from the germline V gene (reference sequence). The CDR3 protein is CASSLRNLNTEAFF.

The chain has TRBV10-3 and TRBJ2-7. The length of the CDR3 is 13 residues. Looked up from germline, CDR1 is ENHRY and CDR2 is SYGVKD. CDR3 protein: CAISELGSYEQYF.

The chain recombines TRBV29-1 with TRBJ2-3. There are 11 residues in the CDR3. Germline V gives CDR1 SQVTM, CDR2 ANQGSEA. The CDR3 spells CSVEAFDTQYF.

CDR3 loop: CASSRTPGQGDYGYTF. The J gene is TRBJ1-2, the V gene TRBV6-2 or TRBV6-3; TCRdb returns TRBD1, unconfirmable since there is no DNA. This CDR3 is built from 16 residues. Germline-derived CDR1 and CDR2 are MNHEY and SVGEGT.

The chain has TRBV12-3 or TRBV12-4 and TRBJ2-1. The CDR3 contains 15 residues. CDR3 protein: CASSLRLANYNEQFF.

J is TRBJ1-2 and V is TRBV20-1. Germline values: CDR1 DFQATT, CDR2 SNEGSKA (reference sequence). This CDR3 comprises 15 residues. CDR3: CSARDWALPISGYTF.

The chain uses TRBV5-6 and TRBJ1-2; without DNA, the TCRdb call of TRBD1 cannot be checked. From germline, CDR1 is SGHDT and CDR2 YYEEEE. The CDR3 spans 14 residues. The CDR3 sequence: CASSLGADTYGYTF.

The chain uses TRBV28 and TRBJ2-3; TCRdb gives TRBD1 as the D gene, but with no DNA this cannot be confirmed. Per germline, CDR1 MDHEN and CDR2 SYDVKM. The CDR3 contains 13 residues. The CDR3 region is CASRSQGTDTQYF.

This chain connects TRBV11-2 to TRBJ1-6. This CDR3 comprises 14 residues. Germline assignment: CDR1 SGHAT and CDR2 FQNNGV. The CDR3 region is CASSFGPYRKPLHF.

The chain uses TRBV19 and TRBJ2-1; TCRdb designates TRBD2, a call that cannot be tested without DNA. Germline CDR1 is LNHDA and CDR2 is SQIVND (reference sequence). This CDR3 has 15 amino acids. CDR3 sequence: CASSTTTSGRNEQFF.

The chain employs TRBV6-1 and TRBJ1-5. The CDR3 runs 18 residues. Germline loops: CDR1 MNHNS, CDR2 SASEGT. CDR3 protein: CASTPASGTAYSNQPQHF.

J is TRBJ2-3 and V is TRBV5-1; there is no DNA to check the TCRdb D call of TRBD2. Looked up from germline, CDR1 is SGHRS and CDR2 is YFSETQ. CDR3 length: 16 amino acids. The CDR3 sequence: CASSLRSSMNTDTQYF.

CDR3 residues: CASSLGGARTGELFF. V gene TRBV28 combines with J gene TRBJ2-2; the D call from TCRdb, TRBD1, cannot be confirmed without DNA. Germline V gives CDR1 MDHEN, CDR2 SYDVKM. This CDR3 has 15 residues.

The chain has TRBV15 and TRBJ2-1; TCRdb selects TRBD1, and the lack of DNA leaves this call unchecked. The CDR3 is made up of 13 amino acids. From germline, CDR1 is LNHNV and CDR2 YYDKDF (reference sequence). CDR3 in amino acids: CATSRRQSGGVFF.

The chain uses TRBV20-1 and TRBJ2-1; TCRdb indicates TRBD2, and absent DNA this call remains unverified. Germline V lookup: CDR1 DFQATT, CDR2 SNEGSKA (reference sequence). This CDR3 region has 13 residues. This CDR3 reads CSARVVAVGEQFF.

The chain recombines TRBV5-1 with TRBJ2-1; TCRdb indicates TRBD2, and absent DNA this call remains unverified. Germline V gene sequence: CDR1 SGHRS, CDR2 YFSETQ. The CDR3 spans 13 residues. CDR3 in amino acids: CASSFGTASEQFF. The entire variable domain, with the rest obtained from reference TRBV5-1 and TRBJ2-1, is as follows: KAGVTQTPRYLIKTRGQQVTLSCSPISGHRSVSWYQQTPGQGLQFLFEYFSETQRNKGNFPGRFSGRQFSNSRSEMNVSTLELGDSALYLCASSFGTASEQFFGPGTRLTVL.

The rearrangement uses TRBV27 and TRBJ1-1. The CDR3 sequence is 15 residues long. Germline CDR1 is MNHEY and CDR2 is SMNVEV (reference sequence). The CDR3 loop is CASSLSWEGNTEAFF.

The chain joins TRBV7-3 to TRBJ2-3; TCRdb's assignment of TRBD1 cannot be checked, as there is no DNA. The CDR3 has 14 amino acids. Germline loops: CDR1 SGHTA, CDR2 FQGTGA. CDR3 protein: CASSLGDPPDTQYF.